This passage covers 2 T cell receptor beta chains from one sample sequenced in a study of T-cell memory formation after mild COVID-19. TCRdb used MiXCR to reprocess the 5' RACE reads, holding one entry per CDR3 protein. The table records about 350,000 distinct CDR3 sequences, about 13% of them present only once. Sequencing was carried out using PBMCs or a T cell subset sorted from them (not recorded which). The receptors were gathered from a man younger than 35 who had mild COVID-19 (a few samples of this study predate the infection). Cell type and time point are not known.

This clonotype came up once. This chain uses TRBV15 with TRBJ2-7; TRBD1 matches at 10 bases. V lost 0 bases, J lost 8 bases, and 7 bases stayed unmatched. The germline V gene has CDR1 LNHNV and CDR2 YYDKDF (reference sequence). This CDR3 contains 15 residues. The CDR3 region is CATSRDRDRGQKQYF. The CDR3 DNA sequence: TGTGCCACCAGCAGAGACCGGGACAGGGGACAGAAGCAGTACTTC.

The chain has TRBV2 and TRBJ2-5; D not resolved. Trimming left V 11 bases short and J 5 bases short, with 15 bases between. The germline V gene has CDR1 SNHLY and CDR2 FYNNEI. This CDR3 has 12 amino acids. CDR3: CAEGNGRETQYF. CDR3 DNA sequence: TGTGCCGAAGGAAACGGGCGGGAGACCCAGTACTTC.